Listed below are T cell receptor beta chains from one sample, sequenced in a study of OX40 agonist ivuxolimab in advanced cancers. Assay used: immunoSEQ multiplex PCR; TCRdb lists only in-frame clones, some missing. The sample yields 40,000 to 55,000 clones, approximately 87% seen once. Sequenced material: CD4+ or CD8+ T cells sorted from blood, taken in a trial of the OX40 agonist ivuxolimab. These receptor sequences come from an adult with an advanced solid tumor such as melanoma, head and neck, liver or kidney cancer. CDR3s include the opening cysteine and the closing phenylalanine or tryptophan. D genes are given only for firm matches. Rows may omit the clone size; those that give it use once, few, many or a size class.

j_call v_call clone_size d_call cdr3_nt cdr3_aa
TRBJ2-5 TRBV4-1 . . TGCGCCAGCAGCCAAGAAGTATTTCGGATCCAAGAGACCCAGTACTTC CASSQEVFRIQETQYF
TRBJ2-1 TRBV5-1 . TRBD1 TGCGCCAGCAGCCTCACAGGGGGCACTGAGCAGTTCTTC CASSLTGGTEQFF
TRBJ1-5 TRBV7-2 . . TGTGCCAGCAGCTTAGGGACGTTGGGTGAACAGCCCCAGCATTTT CASSLGTLGEQPQHF
TRBJ2-3 TRBV19 . TRBD1 TGTGCCAGTAGTACCAGGGACAGGGGAGACACAGATACGCAGTATTTT CASSTRDRGDTDTQYF
TRBJ2-7 TRBV2 once . TGTGCCAGCAGTCTAAACAGGGAAACCTACGAGCAGTACTTC CASSLNRETYEQYF
TRBJ1-6 TRBV6-6 . . TGTGCCAGCAGGTCGACACCTAGCTCCTATAATTCACCCCTCCACTTT CASRSTPSSYNSPLHF
TRBJ2-5 TRBV25-1 . TRBD1 TGTGCCAGCAGTGGCCAACAGGGGTACGAAGAGCAGTACTTC CASSGQQGYEEQYF
TRBJ2-3 TRBV6-4 few TRBD1 TGTGCCAGCGGACCCCAGGGGGCTGGTACGCAGTATTTT CASGPQGAGTQYF
TRBJ2-2 TRBV21-1 . . TGTGCCAGCAGCCAGCACAGGGGAATTAACACCGGGGAGCTGTTTTTT CASSQHRGINTGELFF
TRBJ1-5 TRBV9 once . TGTGCCAGCAGCGTAGGGGCGGGGGAGAGTCAGCCCCAGCATTTT CASSVGAGESQPQHF
TRBJ1-2 TRBV18 few TRBD1 TGTGCCAGCTTAGCCGGGACAGGCCTCTATGGCTACACCTTC CASLAGTGLYGYTF
TRBJ2-2 TRBV29-1 once . TGCAGCGTTGCGGGAACCGGGGAGCTGTTTTTT CSVAGTGELFF
TRBJ1-2 TRBV6-1 . . TGTGCCAGCAGTGGCGACAGGATCTATGGCTACACCTTC CASSGDRIYGYTF
TRBJ2-1 TRBV25-1 . . TGTGCCAGCTATCAAACCGTACAGGGAAGATTTCTTGGTTATGAGCAGTTCTTC CASYQTVQGRFLGYEQFF
TRBJ1-2 TRBV28 . TRBD1 TGTGCCAGCAGTTCCTCAAGACAGGGGTACCCCTATGGCTACACCTTC CASSSSRQGYPYGYTF
TRBJ2-7 TRBV5-6 . . TGTGCCAGCATGGAACTAGCATCTTGGGAGCAGTACTTC CASMELASWEQYF
TRBJ2-7 TRBV6-5 . TRBD1 TGTGCCAGCACCCGGGGACAGACCTACGAGCAGTACTTC CASTRGQTYEQYF
TRBJ1-4 TRBV19 once . TGTGCCAGTAGTATCCCGGGGGCATTTAATGAAAAACTGTTTTTT CASSIPGAFNEKLFF
TRBJ1-1 TRBV6-5 . . TGTGCCAGCAGAAGGACAGCGATTAACACTGAAGCTTTCTTT CASRRTAINTEAFF